Listed below are T cell receptor beta chains from one sample, sequenced in a study of T cell repertoires in aging, cancer and after chemotherapy. TCRdb redid the calling of the multiplex PCR reads with MiXCR, one entry per CDR3 protein. This sample has roughly 18,000 distinct CDR3 sequences, with around 38% found just once. Sequenced: blood. These receptors all stem from a human donor with a solid tumor. Each CDR3 is given with its conserved first and last residue. Fields, in order: CDR3 protein, CDR3 DNA, clone size, D gene, V gene, J gene. The D gene is left open where the match is weak. Where a row states a size, it is once, few, many or the class of an expanded clone; other rows omit it.

CSVSTGQETQYF	TGCAGCGTTTCGACAGGACAAGAGACCCAGTACTTC	-	-	TRBV29-1	TRBJ2-5
CASTETGSTDTQYF	TGTGCCAGCACCGAGACAGGGAGCACAGATACGCAGTATTTT	-	TRBD1	TRBV7-2	TRBJ2-3
CASSPRERGYTF	TGTGCCAGCTCACCACGGGAGAGAGGCTACACCTTC	-	-	TRBV18	TRBJ1-2
CASSWDRAKTQYF	TGTGCCAGCAGCTGGGACAGGGCGAAGACCCAGTACTTC	-	TRBD1	TRBV27	TRBJ2-5
CASSLDVQTYEQYF	TGTGCCAGCAGCCTAGATGTCCAAACCTACGAGCAGTACTTC	few	-	TRBV7-2	TRBJ2-7
CATHGGQGWIETQYF	TGTGCCACCCACGGGGGGCAGGGGTGGATCGAGACCCAGTACTTC	few	-	TRBV6-2/TRBV6-3	TRBJ2-5
CATSRAAQDNQPQHF	TGTGCCACCAGCAGAGCAGCGCAAGACAATCAGCCCCAGCATTTT	-	-	TRBV15	TRBJ1-5
CASTQDRAHGYTF	TGTGCCAGCACTCAGGACAGAGCCCATGGCTACACCTTC	-	-	TRBV2	TRBJ1-2
CAWEFPVQGASNYGYTF	TGTGCCTGGGAATTCCCGGTACAGGGGGCATCTAACTATGGCTACACCTTC	-	TRBD1	TRBV30	TRBJ1-2
CASSFPGGGTGSYNEQFF	TGTGCCAGCAGTTTTCCGGGAGGGGGGACAGGGTCTTACAATGAGCAGTTCTTC	few	-	TRBV12-3/TRBV12-4	TRBJ2-1
CASSLSGGYTDTQYF	TGTGCCAGTAGTCTTAGCGGGGGTTATACAGATACGCAGTATTTT	medium-sized	TRBD2	TRBV19	TRBJ2-3
CASGRDSLEQYF	TGTGCCAGCGGGAGGGACTCCCTCGAGCAGTACTTC	-	TRBD2	TRBV5-5	TRBJ2-7
CAIGDSSLNEKLFF	TGTGCCATCGGAGACAGTTCCCTTAATGAAAAACTGTTTTTT	medium-sized	-	TRBV19	TRBJ1-4
CASTRNTEAFF	TGTGCCAGCACCAGAAACACTGAAGCTTTCTTT	-	-	TRBV5-5	TRBJ1-1
CAWSWGGQGGELFF	TGTGCCTGGAGTTGGGGAGGACAGGGTGGGGAGCTGTTTTTT	-	TRBD1	TRBV30	TRBJ2-2
CAIRNRTGGYNEQFF	TGTGCCATCAGAAACCGGACAGGGGGGTACAATGAGCAGTTCTTC	few	TRBD1	TRBV10-3	TRBJ2-1
CASSTSGGSYEQYF	TGTGCCAGTAGTACTAGCGGGGGCTCCTACGAGCAGTACTTC	-	TRBD2	TRBV19	TRBJ2-7
CASRPSGTDTQYF	TGTGCCAGCAGGCCTAGCGGCACAGATACGCAGTATTTT	medium-sized	-	TRBV27	TRBJ2-3
CASSPGVGDTQYF	TGTGCCAGCTCACCAGGAGTCGGGGATACGCAGTATTTT	-	-	TRBV18	TRBJ2-3
CAWNNGLGNQPQHF	TGTGCCTGGAACAACGGATTGGGCAATCAGCCCCAGCATTTT	few	-	TRBV30	TRBJ1-5
CAWSGGQEHQPQHF	TGTGCCTGGAGTGGGGGACAGGAACATCAGCCCCAGCATTTT	-	TRBD1	TRBV30	TRBJ1-5
CASSEIQTNTEAFF	TGTGCCAGCAGTGAAATACAGACCAACACTGAAGCTTTCTTT	-	-	TRBV6-1	TRBJ1-1
CASSPAANEQFF	TGTGCCAGCAGTCCCGCAGCTAATGAGCAGTTCTTC	-	-	TRBV6-5	TRBJ2-1
CACIRDRVSPLHF	TGTGCCTGTATCCGGGACAGGGTTTCACCCCTCCACTTT	-	TRBD1	TRBV30	TRBJ1-6
CAISGTPNRDNEQYF	TGTGCCATCTCCGGAACCCCTAACAGGGACAACGAGCAGTACTTC	-	-	TRBV6-1	TRBJ2-7
CASRMRVDVRNQPQHF	TGTGCCAGTAGGATGAGGGTGGATGTCAGAAATCAGCCCCAGCATTTT	few	-	TRBV19	TRBJ1-5
CASSPNGLSYEQYF	TGTGCCAGCTCACCAAACGGACTCTCCTACGAGCAGTACTTC	-	-	TRBV18	TRBJ2-7
CASSQEGWGGTDTQYF	TGCGCCAGCAGCCAAGAGGGGTGGGGTGGCACAGATACGCAGTATTTT	-	-	TRBV4-1	TRBJ2-3
CASSGDRTGELFF	TGTGCCAGCAGCGGGGACAGGACCGGGGAGCTGTTTTTT	-	TRBD1	TRBV7-6	TRBJ2-2
CAIRPGTGNYGYTF	TGTGCCATCAGGCCTGGGACAGGGAATTATGGCTACACCTTC	-	TRBD1	TRBV10-3	TRBJ1-2
CASSSGQGANYGYTF	TGCGCCAGCAGCTCGGGACAGGGGGCCAACTATGGCTACACCTTC	-	TRBD1	TRBV5-1	TRBJ1-2
CASSSRLQTTDSPLHF	TGTGCCAGCAGTTCCCGTCTCCAAACGACTGATTCACCCCTCCACTTT	-	-	TRBV6-6	TRBJ1-6
CASSGTLSSYEQYF	TGTGCCAGCAGCGGGACGTTAAGCTCCTACGAGCAGTACTTC	few	-	TRBV6-5	TRBJ2-7
CASSEGRNSPLHF	TGTGCCAGCAGTGAAGGACGGAATTCACCCCTCCACTTT	-	-	TRBV6-1	TRBJ1-6
CASSMGRLDTGELFF	TGTGCCAGTAGTATGGGACGGTTGGATACCGGGGAGCTGTTTTTT	medium-sized	-	TRBV19	TRBJ2-2
CASRRLEYQPQHF	TGTGCCAGCAGACGCCTCGAGTATCAGCCCCAGCATTTT	-	-	TRBV6-2/TRBV6-3	TRBJ1-5
CASSLGRANTGELFF	TGTGCCAGCAGCTTGGGACGGGCGAACACCGGGGAGCTGTTTTTT	-	-	TRBV5-4	TRBJ2-2
CASSDGGASDTQYF	TGTGCCAGCAGTGACGGGGGGGCCTCAGATACGCAGTATTTT	few	-	TRBV6-4	TRBJ2-3
CASSWGLAGDNEQFF	TGTGCCAGCAGCTGGGGACTAGCGGGGGACAATGAGCAGTTCTTC	-	TRBD2	TRBV7-6	TRBJ2-1
CASSLGVSPSIDTQYF	TGTGCCAGCAGCTTAGGGGTCTCGCCCTCGATAGATACGCAGTATTTT	-	-	TRBV13	TRBJ2-3
CASSWWGDPYNSPLHF	TGTGCCAGCAGCTGGTGGGGGGATCCTTATAATTCACCCCTCCACTTT	few	-	TRBV7-2	TRBJ1-6
CASSRQFNQPQHF	TGTGCCAGTAGTCGACAGTTCAATCAGCCCCAGCATTTT	-	-	TRBV19	TRBJ1-5
CASSLNTKTQYF	TGTGCCAGCAGCTTAAACACAAAGACCCAGTACTTC	few	-	TRBV7-2	TRBJ2-5
CASSSRLAAGELFF	TGTGCCAGCAGTTCCCGGCTCGCGGCCGGGGAGCTGTTTTTT	few	-	TRBV6-2/TRBV6-3	TRBJ2-2
CASSVGQKSYEQYF	TGTGCCAGCAGCGTGGGACAGAAGTCCTACGAGCAGTACTTC	-	TRBD1	TRBV5-4	TRBJ2-7
CAISDPGFQGMNTEAFF	TGTGCCATCAGTGACCCCGGATTCCAGGGGATGAACACTGAAGCTTTCTTT	-	-	TRBV10-3	TRBJ1-1
CASRGTGHTEAFF	TGTGCCAGCAGAGGGACAGGGCACACTGAAGCTTTCTTT	-	TRBD1	TRBV6-5	TRBJ1-1
CASSQQGPNTGELFF	TGTGCCAGCAGCCAACAGGGCCCGAACACCGGGGAGCTGTTTTTT	few	-	TRBV7-9	TRBJ2-2
CASSLVRGAGETQYF	TGTGCCAGCAGCTTGGTTCGGGGGGCAGGAGAGACCCAGTACTTC	few	-	TRBV5-6	TRBJ2-5
CASSIGPLQGLHGYTF	TGTGCCAGTAGTATAGGGCCGCTACAGGGTCTCCATGGCTACACCTTC	-	-	TRBV19	TRBJ1-2
CASSGETEETQYF	TGTGCCAGCAGTGGGGAGACAGAAGAGACCCAGTACTTC	-	-	TRBV13	TRBJ2-5
CASSISNKNNEQFF	TGTGCCAGTAGTATATCCAATAAGAACAATGAGCAGTTCTTC	few	-	TRBV19	TRBJ2-1
CASSLGQWYEQYF	TGTGCCAGCAGCTTAGGGCAATGGTACGAGCAGTACTTC	-	-	TRBV7-9	TRBJ2-7
CASSLGTGNIVAGNEQFF	TGTGCCAGCAGCTTGGGGACAGGGAATATTGTTGCCGGCAATGAGCAGTTCTTC	once	TRBD1	TRBV5-4	TRBJ2-1